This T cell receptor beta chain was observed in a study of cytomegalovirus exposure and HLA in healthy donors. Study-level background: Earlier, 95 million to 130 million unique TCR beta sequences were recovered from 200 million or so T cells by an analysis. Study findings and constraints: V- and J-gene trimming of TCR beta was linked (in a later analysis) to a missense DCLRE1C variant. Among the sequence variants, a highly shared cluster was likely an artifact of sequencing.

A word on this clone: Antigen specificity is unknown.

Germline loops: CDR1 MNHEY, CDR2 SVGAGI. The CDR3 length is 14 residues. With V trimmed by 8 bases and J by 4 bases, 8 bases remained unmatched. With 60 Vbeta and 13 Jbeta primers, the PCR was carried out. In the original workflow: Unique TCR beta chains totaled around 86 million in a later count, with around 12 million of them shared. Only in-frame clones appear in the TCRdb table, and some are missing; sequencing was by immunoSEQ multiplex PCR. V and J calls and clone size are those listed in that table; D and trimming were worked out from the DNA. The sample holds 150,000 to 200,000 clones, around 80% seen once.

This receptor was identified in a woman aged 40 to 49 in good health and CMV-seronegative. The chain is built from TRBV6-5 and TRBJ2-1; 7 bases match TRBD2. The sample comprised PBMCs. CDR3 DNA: TGTGCCAGCCGGGGACTAAGCGAATACAATGAGCAGTTCTTC. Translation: CASRGLSEYNEQFF.